This T cell receptor beta chain was documented in a study of spatial heterogeneity in lung cancer. Study information: Detection consistently captured more beta-chain sequences than alpha-chain sequences.

The CDR3 consists of 13 residues. Trimming took off 7 bases at V and 5 bases at J, with 13 bases between the two ends. CDR1 is MNHEY and CDR2 is SVGEGT in the germline V gene. The time point is: sample taken at primary tumor resection. A total of approximately 69 untreated early-stage non-small cell lung cancer patients served as donors. TCRdb re-derived calls from the 5' RACE reads in MiXCR, one entry per CDR3 protein. This table holds a few thousand distinct CDR3 sequences, about 9.1% found once. In this sample, this clonotype is medium-sized. The origin of this receptor is a female donor with early-stage non-small cell lung cancer. The sample consisted of normal lung tissue next to the tumor, taken at surgery. The V gene is TRBV6-2 or TRBV6-3, the J gene TRBJ2-3, with a weak D call TRBD2 (5 bases). DNA of the CDR3: TGTGCCAGCAAGGTTAGCGTGGGAGATACGCAGTATTTT. This sequence encodes CASKVSVGDTQYF.